This T cell receptor (beta chain) emerged from a study of T cell responses to AZD1222 COVID-19 vaccine. Whole-study findings and limits: Spike-specific TCR depth and breadth grew after two AZD1222 doses. CD4 TCRs associated with vaccination spanned spike, dominating at 160-218 and 743-854.

Germline V gene sequence: CDR1 GTSNPN, CDR2 SVGIG (reference sequence). The CDR3 loop spans 13 amino acids. Trimming pared 7 bases from V and 7 bases from J, leaving 14 bases between. The protocol was immunoSEQ multiplex PCR, while the TCRdb copy is restricted to in-frame clones and leaves out a portion. The table lists about 150,000 clones, 75% to 95% of them singletons. Worth noting for this clone: The antigen remains unidentified.

V and J are TRBV30 and TRBJ1-6; no firm D call. The origin of this receptor is an adult in good health. The sequencing used peripheral blood, collected on day 0 of AZD1222 vaccination. This CDR3 is CASSGNSNSPLHF. The CDR3, as DNA: TGTGCCTCCTCCGGGAATTCGAATTCACCCCTCCACTTT.